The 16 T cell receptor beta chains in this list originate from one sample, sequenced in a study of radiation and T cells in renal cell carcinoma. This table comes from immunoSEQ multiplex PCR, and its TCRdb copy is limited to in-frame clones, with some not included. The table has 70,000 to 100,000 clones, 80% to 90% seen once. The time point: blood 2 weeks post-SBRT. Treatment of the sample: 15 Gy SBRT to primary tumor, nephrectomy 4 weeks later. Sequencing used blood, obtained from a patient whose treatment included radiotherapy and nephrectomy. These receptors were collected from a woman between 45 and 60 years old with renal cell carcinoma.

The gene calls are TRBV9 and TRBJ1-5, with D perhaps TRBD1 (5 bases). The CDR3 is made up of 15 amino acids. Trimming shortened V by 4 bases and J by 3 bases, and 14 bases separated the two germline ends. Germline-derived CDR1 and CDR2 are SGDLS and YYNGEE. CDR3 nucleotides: TGTGCCAGCAGCAGGACGGGGGACCACAATCAGCCCCAGCATTTT. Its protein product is CASSRTGDHNQPQHF.

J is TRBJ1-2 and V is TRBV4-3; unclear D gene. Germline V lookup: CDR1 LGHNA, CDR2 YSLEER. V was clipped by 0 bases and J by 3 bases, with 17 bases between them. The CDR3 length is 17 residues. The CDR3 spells CASSQDSAAQRYYGYTF. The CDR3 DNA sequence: TGCGCCAGCAGCCAAGATTCGGCCGCCCAGCGGTACTATGGCTACACCTTC.

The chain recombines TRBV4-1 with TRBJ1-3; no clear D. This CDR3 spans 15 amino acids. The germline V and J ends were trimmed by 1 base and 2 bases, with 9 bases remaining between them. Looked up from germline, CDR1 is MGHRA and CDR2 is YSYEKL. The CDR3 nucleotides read TGCGCCAGCAGCCAAGCCCTTCGCCCTGGAAACACCATATATTTT. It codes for CASSQALRPGNTIYF.

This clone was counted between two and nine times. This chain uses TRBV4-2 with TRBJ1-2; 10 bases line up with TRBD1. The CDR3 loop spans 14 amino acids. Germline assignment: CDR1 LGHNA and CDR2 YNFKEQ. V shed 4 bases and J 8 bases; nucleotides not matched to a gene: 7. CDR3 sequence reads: CASSPGGQGIGYTF. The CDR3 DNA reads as TGTGCCAGCAGCCCTGGGGGACAGGGGATAGGCTACACCTTC.

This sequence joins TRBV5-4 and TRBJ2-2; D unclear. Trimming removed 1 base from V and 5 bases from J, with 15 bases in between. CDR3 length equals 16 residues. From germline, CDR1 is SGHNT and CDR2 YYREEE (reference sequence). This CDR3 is CASSLQVDLITGELFF. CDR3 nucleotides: TGTGCCAGCAGCTTGCAGGTGGATTTGATTACCGGGGAGCTGTTTTTT.

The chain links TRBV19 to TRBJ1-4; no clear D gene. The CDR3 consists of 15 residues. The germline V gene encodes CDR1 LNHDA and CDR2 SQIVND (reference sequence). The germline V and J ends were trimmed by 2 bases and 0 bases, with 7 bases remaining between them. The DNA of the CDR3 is TGTGCCAGTAGTATAAGCGGTGCAACTAATGAAAAACTGTTTTTT. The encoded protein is CASSISGATNEKLFF.

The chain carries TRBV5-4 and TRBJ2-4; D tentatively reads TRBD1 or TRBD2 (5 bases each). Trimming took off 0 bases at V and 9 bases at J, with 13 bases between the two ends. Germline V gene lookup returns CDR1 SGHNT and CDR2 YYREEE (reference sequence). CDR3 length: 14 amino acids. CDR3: CASSLAGSGGIQYF. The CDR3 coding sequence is TGTGCCAGCAGCTTGGCCGGTAGTGGGGGCATTCAGTACTTC.

In DNA form, the CDR3 reads TGTGCCAGCAGTTCCCTTACGTCGGGCTATGGCTACACCTTC. This encodes CASSSLTSGYGYTF. This sequence joins TRBV6-5 and TRBJ1-2; D is unresolved. V lost 4 bases, J lost 4 bases, and 13 bases lay in between. This CDR3 has 14 residues. Germline V gives CDR1 MNHEY, CDR2 SVGAGI.

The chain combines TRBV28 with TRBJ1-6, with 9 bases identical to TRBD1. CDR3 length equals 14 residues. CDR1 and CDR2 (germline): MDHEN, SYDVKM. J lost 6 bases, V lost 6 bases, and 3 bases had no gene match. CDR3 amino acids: CASRPGQGNSPLHF. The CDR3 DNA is TGTGCCAGCAGACCGGGACAGGGTAATTCACCCCTCCACTTT.

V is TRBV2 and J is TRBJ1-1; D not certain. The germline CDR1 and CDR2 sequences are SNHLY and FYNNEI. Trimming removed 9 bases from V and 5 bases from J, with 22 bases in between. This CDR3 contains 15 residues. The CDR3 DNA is TGTGCCAGTAAAGAAAGGGTTTTGGGATGGACTGAAGCTTTCTTT. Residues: CASKERVLGWTEAFF.

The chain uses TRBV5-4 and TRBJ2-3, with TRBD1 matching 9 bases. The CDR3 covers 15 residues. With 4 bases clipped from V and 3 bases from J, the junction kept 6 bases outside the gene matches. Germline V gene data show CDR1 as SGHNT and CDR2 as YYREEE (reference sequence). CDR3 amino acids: CASSPQQGATDTQYF. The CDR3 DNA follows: TGTGCCAGCAGCCCACAACAGGGGGCTACAGATACGCAGTATTTT.

The CDR3 region is CASSLDEGATEAFF. The CDR3 nucleotides read TGTGCCAGCAGCTTAGACGAAGGGGCCACTGAAGCTTTCTTT. The V gene is TRBV7-8, the J gene TRBJ1-1, with D possibly matching TRBD1 (5 bases). The V gene's germline CDR1 is SGHVS and CDR2 FQNEAQ. Trimming pared 1 base from V and 4 bases from J, leaving 10 bases between. The CDR3 has 14 amino acids.

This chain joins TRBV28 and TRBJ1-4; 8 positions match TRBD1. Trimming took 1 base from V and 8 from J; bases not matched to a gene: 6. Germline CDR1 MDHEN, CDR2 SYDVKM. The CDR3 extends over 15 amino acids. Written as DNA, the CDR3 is TGTGCCAGCAGTTTATCTACAGGGGGGGACGAAAAACTGTTTTTT. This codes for CASSLSTGGDEKLFF.

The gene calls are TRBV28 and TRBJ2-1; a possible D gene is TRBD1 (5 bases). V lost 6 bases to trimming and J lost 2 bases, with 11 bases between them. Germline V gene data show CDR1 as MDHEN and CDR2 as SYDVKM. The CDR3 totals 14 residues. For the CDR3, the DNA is TGTGCCAGCAGCGACGAGACAGCCTACAATGAGCAGTTCTTC. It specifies CASSDETAYNEQFF.

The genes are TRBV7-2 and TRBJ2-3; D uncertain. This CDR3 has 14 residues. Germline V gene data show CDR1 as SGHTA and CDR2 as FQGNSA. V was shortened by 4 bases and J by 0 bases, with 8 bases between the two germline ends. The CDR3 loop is CASSSRRSTDTQYF. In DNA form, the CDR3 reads TGTGCCAGCAGCTCCCGCCGTAGCACAGATACGCAGTATTTT.

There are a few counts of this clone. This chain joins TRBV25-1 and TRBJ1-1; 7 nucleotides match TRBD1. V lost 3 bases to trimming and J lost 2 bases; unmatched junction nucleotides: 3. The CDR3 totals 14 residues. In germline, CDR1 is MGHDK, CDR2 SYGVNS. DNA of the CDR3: TGTGCCAGCAGTGATTGGGACAGCAACACTGAAGCTTTCTTT. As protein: CASSDWDSNTEAFF.